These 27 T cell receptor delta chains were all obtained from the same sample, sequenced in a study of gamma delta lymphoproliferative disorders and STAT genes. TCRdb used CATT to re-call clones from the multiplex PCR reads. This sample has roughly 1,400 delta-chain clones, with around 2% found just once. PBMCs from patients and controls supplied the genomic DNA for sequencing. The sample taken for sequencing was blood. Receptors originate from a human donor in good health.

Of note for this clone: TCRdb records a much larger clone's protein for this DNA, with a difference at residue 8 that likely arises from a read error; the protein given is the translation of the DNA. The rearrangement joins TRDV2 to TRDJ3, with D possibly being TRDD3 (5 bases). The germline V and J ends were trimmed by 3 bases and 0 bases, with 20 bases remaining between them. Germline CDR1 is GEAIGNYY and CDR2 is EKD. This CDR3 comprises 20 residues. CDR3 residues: CACDPVGNTESSWDTRQMFF. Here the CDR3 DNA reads TGTGCCTGTGACCCTGTGGGGAATACGGAGAGCTCCTGGGACACCCGACAGATGTTTTTC.

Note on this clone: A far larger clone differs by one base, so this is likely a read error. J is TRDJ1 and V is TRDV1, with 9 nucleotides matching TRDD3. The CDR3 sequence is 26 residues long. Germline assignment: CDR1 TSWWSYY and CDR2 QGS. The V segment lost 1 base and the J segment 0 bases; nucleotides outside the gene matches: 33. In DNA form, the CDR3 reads TGTGCTCTTGGGGAACCTCCCTACGTCATCTTTCTTACTGGGGGAACCGGGGATCTTCACACCGATAAACTCATCTTT. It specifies CALGEPPYVIFLTGGTGDLHTDKLIF.

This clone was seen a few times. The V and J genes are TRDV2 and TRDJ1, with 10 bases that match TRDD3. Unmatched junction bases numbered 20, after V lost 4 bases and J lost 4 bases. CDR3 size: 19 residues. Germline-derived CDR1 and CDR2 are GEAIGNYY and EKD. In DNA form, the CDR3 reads TGTGCCTGTGAACTCCGTACTGGGGGATCCAGCGGGGGGTACGATAAACTCATCTTT. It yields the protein CACELRTGGSSGGYDKLIF.

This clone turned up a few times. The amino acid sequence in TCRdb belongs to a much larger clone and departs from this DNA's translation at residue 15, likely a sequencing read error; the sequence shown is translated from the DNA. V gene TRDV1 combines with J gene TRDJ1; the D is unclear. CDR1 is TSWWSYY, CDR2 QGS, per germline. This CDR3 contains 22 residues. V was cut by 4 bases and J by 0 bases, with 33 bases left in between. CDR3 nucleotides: TGTGCTCTTGGGGCACTGCCTCGTTCGTCTCCCCGGGTGACTGCGTACACCGATAAACTCATCTTT. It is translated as CALGALPRSSPRVTAYTDKLIF.

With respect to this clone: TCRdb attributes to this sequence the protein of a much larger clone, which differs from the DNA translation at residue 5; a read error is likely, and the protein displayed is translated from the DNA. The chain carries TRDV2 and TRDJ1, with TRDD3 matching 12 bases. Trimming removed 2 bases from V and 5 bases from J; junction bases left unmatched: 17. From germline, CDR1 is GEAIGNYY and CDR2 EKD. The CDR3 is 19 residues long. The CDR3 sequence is CACDIVLGDTLRGSDKLIF. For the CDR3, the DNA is TGTGCCTGTGACATCGTTCTGGGGGATACGTTAAGAGGGTCGGATAAACTCATCTTT.

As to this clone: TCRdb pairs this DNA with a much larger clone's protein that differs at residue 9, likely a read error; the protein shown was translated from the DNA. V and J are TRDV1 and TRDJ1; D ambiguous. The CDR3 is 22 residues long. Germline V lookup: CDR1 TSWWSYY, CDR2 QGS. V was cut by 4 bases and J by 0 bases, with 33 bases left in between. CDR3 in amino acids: CALGALPRLSPRVTVYTDKLIF. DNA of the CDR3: TGTGCTCTTGGGGCACTGCCTCGTTTGTCTCCCCGGGTGACTGTGTACACCGATAAACTCATCTTT.

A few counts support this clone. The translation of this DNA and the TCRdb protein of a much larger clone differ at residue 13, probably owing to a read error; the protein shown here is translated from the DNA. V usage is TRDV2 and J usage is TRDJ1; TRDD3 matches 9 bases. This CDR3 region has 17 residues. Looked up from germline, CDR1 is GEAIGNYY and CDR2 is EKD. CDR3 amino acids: CACDSMRTGGHTGKLIF. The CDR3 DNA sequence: TGTGCCTGTGACTCCATGCGTACTGGGGGACACACCGGTAAACTCATCTTT.

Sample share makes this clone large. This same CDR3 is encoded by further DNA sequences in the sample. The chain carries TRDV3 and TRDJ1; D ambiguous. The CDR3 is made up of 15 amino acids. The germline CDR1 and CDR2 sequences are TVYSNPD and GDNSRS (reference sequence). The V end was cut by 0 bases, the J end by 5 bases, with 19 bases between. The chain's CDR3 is CAFSMPVESLDKLIF. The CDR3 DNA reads TGTGCCTTTAGTATGCCGGTAGAGTCTCTAGATAAACTCATCTTT.

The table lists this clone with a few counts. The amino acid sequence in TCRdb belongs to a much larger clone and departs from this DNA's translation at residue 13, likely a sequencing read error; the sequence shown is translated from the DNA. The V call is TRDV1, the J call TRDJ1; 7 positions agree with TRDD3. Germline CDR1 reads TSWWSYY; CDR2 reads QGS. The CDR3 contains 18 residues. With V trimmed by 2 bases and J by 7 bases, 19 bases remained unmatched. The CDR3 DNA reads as TGTGCTCTTGGGGAATTCGCACGGGGACTTGGGGGACACGGTAAACTCATCTTT. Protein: CALGEFARGLGGHGKLIF.

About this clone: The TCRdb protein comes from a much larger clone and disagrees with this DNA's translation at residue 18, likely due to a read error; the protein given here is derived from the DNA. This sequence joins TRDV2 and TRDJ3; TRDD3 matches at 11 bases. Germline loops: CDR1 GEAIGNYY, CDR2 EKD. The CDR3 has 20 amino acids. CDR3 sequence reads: CACDPVGDTESSWDTRQVFF. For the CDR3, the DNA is TGTGCCTGTGACCCTGTGGGGGATACGGAGAGCTCCTGGGACACCCGACAGGTGTTTTTC.

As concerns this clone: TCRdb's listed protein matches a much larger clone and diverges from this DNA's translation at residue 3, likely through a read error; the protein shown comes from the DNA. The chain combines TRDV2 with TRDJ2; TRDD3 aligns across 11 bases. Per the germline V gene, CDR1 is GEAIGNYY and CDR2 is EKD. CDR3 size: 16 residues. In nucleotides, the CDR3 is TGTGCCCGTGACACCGTGGGGGATACGCCGAATGCACAACTCTTCTTT. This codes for CARDTVGDTPNAQLFF.

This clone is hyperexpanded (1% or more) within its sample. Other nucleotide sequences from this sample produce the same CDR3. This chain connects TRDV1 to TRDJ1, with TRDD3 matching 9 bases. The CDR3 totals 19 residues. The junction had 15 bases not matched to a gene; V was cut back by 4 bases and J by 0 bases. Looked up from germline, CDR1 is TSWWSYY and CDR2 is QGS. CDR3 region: CALGALPVTGGHYTDKLIF. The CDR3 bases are TGTGCTCTTGGGGCCCTTCCCGTTACTGGGGGACACTACACCGATAAACTCATCTTT.

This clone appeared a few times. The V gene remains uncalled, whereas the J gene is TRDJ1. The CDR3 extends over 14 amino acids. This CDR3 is CASPVEGGPGALIF. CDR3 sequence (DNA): TGTGCTTCACCGGTGGAGGGGGGCCCGGGGGCACTCATCTTT.

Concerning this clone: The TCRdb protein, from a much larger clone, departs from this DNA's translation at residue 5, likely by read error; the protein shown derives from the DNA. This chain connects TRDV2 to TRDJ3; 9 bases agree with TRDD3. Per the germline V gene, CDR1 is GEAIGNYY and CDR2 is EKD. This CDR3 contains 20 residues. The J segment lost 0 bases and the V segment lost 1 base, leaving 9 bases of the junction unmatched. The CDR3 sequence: CACDTVGDTESSWDTRQMFF. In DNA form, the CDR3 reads TGTGCCTGTGACACTGTAGGGGATACGGAGAGCTCCTGGGACACCCGACAGATGTTTTTC.

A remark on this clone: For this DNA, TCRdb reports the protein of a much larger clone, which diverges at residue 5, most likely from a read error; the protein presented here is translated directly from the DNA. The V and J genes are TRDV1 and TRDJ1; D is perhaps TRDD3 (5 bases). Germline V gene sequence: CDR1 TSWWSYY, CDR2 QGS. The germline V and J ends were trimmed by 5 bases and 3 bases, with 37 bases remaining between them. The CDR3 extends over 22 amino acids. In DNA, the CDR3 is TGTGCTCTTGGGAGGACCCTGATGGTCCTCCGACGGTGGGGCTTAGGGTCCGATAAACTCATCTTT. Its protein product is CALGRTLMVLRRWGLGSDKLIF.

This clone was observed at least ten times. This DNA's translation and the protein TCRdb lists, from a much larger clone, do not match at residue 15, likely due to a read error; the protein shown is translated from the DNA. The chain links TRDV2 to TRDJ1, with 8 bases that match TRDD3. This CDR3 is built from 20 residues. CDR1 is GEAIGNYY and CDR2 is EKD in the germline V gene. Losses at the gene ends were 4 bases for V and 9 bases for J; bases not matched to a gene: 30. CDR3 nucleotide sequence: TGTGCCTGTGATCTTCTTTCCCCTACTGCTCTGGGGGACCCTCGGGGCCAACTCATCTTT. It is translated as CACDLLSPTALGDPRGQLIF.

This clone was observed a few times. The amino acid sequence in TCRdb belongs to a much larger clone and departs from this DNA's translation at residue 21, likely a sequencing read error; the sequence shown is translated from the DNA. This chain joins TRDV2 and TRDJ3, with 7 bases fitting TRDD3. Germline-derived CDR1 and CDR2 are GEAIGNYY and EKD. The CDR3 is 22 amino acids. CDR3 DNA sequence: TGTGCCTGTGACACTGTAGGGGATATATCGCTATGGAGCTCCTGGGACACCCGACAGATGATTTTC. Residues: CACDTVGDISLWSSWDTRQMIF.

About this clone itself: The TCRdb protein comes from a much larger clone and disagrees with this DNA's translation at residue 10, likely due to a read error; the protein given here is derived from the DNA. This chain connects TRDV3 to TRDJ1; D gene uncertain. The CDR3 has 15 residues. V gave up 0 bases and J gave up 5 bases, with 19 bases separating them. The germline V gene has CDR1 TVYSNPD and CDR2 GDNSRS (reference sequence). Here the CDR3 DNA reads TGTGCCTTTAGTATGCCGGTAGAGTCTCCAGATAAACTCATCTTT. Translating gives CAFSMPVESPDKLIF. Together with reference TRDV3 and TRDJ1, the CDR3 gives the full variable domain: CDKVTQSSPDQTVASGSEVVLLCTYDTVYSNPDLFWYRIRPDYSFQFVFYGDNSRSEGADFTQGRFSVKHILTQKAFHLVISPVRTEDSATYYCAFSMPVESPDKLIFGKGTRVTVEP.

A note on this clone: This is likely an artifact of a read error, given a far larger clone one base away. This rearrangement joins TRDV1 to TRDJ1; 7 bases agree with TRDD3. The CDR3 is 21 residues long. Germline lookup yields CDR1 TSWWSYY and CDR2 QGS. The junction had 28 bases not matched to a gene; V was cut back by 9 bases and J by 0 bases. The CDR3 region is CALWGLPIYRGILANTDKLIF. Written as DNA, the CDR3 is TGTGCTCTATGGGGGCTTCCCATTTACAGGGGGATCCTTGCGAACACCGATAAACTCATCTTT.

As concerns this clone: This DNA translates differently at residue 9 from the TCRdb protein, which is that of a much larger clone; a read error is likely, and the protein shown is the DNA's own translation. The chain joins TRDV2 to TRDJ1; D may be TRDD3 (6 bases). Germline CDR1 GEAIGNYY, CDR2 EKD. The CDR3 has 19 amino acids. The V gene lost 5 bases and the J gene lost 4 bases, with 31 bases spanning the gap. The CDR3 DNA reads TGTGCCTGTGTCCCACTTACTGGGAGATCCAGCGGGGGGTACGATAAACTCATCTTT. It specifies CACVPLTGRSSGGYDKLIF.

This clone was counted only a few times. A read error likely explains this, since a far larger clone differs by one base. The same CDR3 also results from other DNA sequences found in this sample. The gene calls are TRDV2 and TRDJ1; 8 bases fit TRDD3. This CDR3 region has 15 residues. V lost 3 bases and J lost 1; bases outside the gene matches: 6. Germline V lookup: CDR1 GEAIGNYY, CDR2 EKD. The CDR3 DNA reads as TGTGCCTGTGACGCCTTGGGGGATGGCACCGATAAACTCATCTTT. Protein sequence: CACDALGDGTDKLIF.

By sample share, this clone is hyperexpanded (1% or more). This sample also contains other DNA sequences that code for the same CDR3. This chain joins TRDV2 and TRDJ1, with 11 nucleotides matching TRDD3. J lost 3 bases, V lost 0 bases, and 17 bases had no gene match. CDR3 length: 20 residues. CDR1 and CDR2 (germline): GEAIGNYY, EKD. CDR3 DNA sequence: TGTGCCTGTGACACCGTGAAGAGAGTACTGGGGGATATAGTTGCCGATAAACTCATCTTT. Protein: CACDTVKRVLGDIVADKLIF.

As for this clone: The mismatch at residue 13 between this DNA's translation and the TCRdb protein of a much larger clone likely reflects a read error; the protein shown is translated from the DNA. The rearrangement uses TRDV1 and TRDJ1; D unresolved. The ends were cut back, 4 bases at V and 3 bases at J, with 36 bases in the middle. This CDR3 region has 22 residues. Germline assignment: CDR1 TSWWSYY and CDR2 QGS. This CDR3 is CALGGTLMVLRRRGLGSDKLIF. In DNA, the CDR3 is TGTGCTCTTGGGGGGACCCTGATGGTCCTCCGACGGCGGGGCTTAGGGTCCGATAAACTCATCTTT.

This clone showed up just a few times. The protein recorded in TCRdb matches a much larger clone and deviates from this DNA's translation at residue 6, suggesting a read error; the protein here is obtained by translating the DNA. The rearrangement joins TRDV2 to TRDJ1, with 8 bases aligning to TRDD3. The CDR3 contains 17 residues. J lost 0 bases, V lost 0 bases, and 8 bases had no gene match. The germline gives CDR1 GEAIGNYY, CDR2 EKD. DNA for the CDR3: TGTGCCTGTGACACCGCGGGTGGGGGATCGTACACCGATAAACTCATCTTT. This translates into CACDTAGGGSYTDKLIF.

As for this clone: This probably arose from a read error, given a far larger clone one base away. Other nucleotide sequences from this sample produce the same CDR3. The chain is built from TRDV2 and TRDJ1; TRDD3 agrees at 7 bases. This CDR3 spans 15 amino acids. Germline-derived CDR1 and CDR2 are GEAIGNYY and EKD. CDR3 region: CACDTVGENTDKLIF. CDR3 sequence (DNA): TGTGCCTGTGACACCGTGGGGGAAAACACTGATAAACTCATCTTT.

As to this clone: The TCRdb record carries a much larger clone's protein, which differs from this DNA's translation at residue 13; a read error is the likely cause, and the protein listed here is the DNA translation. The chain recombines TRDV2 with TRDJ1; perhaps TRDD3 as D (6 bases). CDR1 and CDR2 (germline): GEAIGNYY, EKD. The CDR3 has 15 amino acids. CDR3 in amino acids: CACDSLGDRADKPIF. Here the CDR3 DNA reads TGTGCCTGTGACTCTCTCGGGGATCGGGCCGATAAACCCATCTTT.

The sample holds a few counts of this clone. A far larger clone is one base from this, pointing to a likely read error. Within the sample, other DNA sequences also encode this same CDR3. CDR3 nucleotides: TGTGCTCTTGGGGAGCTATTCGAGATCGCGTACTGGGGGATTAGAGGGTACACCGATAAACTCATCTTT. Residues: CALGELFEIAYWGIRGYTDKLIF. The chain employs TRDV1 and TRDJ1, with TRDD3 identical over 10 bases. The V segment lost 3 bases and the J segment 0 bases; nucleotides outside the gene matches: 25. This CDR3 region has 23 residues. Germline loops: CDR1 TSWWSYY, CDR2 QGS.